This T cell receptor beta chain was recovered during a study of shared T cell receptors in the human thymus. Germline V gene sequence: CDR1 LGHNA, CDR2 YNFKEQ. V was pared by 0 bases and J by 0 bases, with 14 bases of the junction left unmatched. This CDR3 spans 23 amino acids. Here immunoSEQ multiplex PCR was the method, and the copy in TCRdb shows in-frame clones only, minus some. The sample lists hundreds of thousands of clones; more than 75% were seen once. The same data also contributed to another study, on human thymus T cells. That work adds: Resected material from corrective heart surgery provided the thymus tissue analysed. V and J gene usage appeared biased in thymic and blood repertoires. Reports from related research described highly overlapping thymic repertoires among unrelated individuals.

The TCR sequence derives from a boy in the first two years of life with a congenital heart defect. The sample consisted of thymocytes. The rearrangement uses TRBV4-2 and TRBJ2-6; TRBD2 aligns across 13 bases. CDR3 in DNA: TGTGCCAGCAGCCAAGATATCGCGGCGGGACTAGCGGGGTACAACTCTGGGGCCAACGTCCTGACTTTC. Translation gives CASSQDIAAGLAGYNSGANVLTF.